What follows is one TCR beta chain and its context. Its specificity is unknown. The source of the sample is a study of beta chain features in type 1 diabetes. Whole-study results and caveats: Fewer junction insertions and more nucleotide deletions appeared in type 1 diabetes patients. TCRB CDR3 length was moderately but significantly reduced in all four CD4+ subsets of Type 1 diabetes patients.

As every portion of the isolated RNA was reverse transcribed, the sequencing read expressed TCRB transcripts. Method: immunoSEQ multiplex PCR; TCRdb's copy keeps in-frame clones and lacks some. The sample carries around 70,000 clones, around 49% recorded once. From germline, CDR1 is MNHNS and CDR2 SASEGT. There are 14 residues in the CDR3. V gave up 7 bases and J gave up 2 bases, with 11 bases separating them. The origin of this receptor is a man aged 25 to 40 with type 1 diabetes. Sequenced: central memory CD4+ T cells from blood. This rearrangement joins TRBV6-1 to TRBJ1-4, with unresolved D. CDR3 bases: TGTGCCAGCACCCCTGGCACCACTAATGAAAAACTGTTTTTT. This translates into CASTPGTTNEKLFF.